A single sample gave rise to the 3 T cell receptor beta chains below, sequenced in a study of blood T cell repertoires in COVID-19. Sequencing was performed with immunoSEQ multiplex PCR; in TCRdb, only in-frame clones are kept and a portion is missing. Among 75,000 to 90,000 clones listed, roughly 80% were seen once. The sample consisted of peripheral blood. The source is a woman in her thirties or forties with active or convalescent COVID-19.

The chain joins TRBV11-2 to TRBJ2-5; D remains ambiguous. This CDR3 contains 13 residues. Trimming left V 1 base short and J 2 bases short, with 5 bases between. Germline CDR1 is SGHAT and CDR2 is FQNNGV. DNA for the CDR3: TGTGCCAGCAGCTTAGGCCTACAAGAGACCCAGTACTTC. As protein: CASSLGLQETQYF.

This chain joins TRBV6-5 and TRBJ2-7, with 9 positions matching TRBD2. V lost 6 bases to trimming and J lost 4 bases; unmatched junction nucleotides: 4. CDR1 is MNHEY, CDR2 SVGAGI, per germline. This CDR3 is 13 amino acids long. Here the CDR3 reads CASSPTSGYEQYF. In nucleotides, the CDR3 is TGTGCCAGCAGCCCGACTAGCGGTTACGAGCAGTACTTC.

This clone was detected only a few times. The J gene is TRBJ2-1, the V gene TRBV7-2; D not certain. Germline CDR1 reads SGHTA; CDR2 reads FQGNSA. The V end lost 5 bases, the J end lost 10 bases, and 15 bases lay between the germline ends. The CDR3 runs to 13 residues. The CDR3 region has the DNA TGTGCCAGCAGCAATACCCAGGTTGGCGAGCAGTTCTTC. Encoded protein: CASSNTQVGEQFF.